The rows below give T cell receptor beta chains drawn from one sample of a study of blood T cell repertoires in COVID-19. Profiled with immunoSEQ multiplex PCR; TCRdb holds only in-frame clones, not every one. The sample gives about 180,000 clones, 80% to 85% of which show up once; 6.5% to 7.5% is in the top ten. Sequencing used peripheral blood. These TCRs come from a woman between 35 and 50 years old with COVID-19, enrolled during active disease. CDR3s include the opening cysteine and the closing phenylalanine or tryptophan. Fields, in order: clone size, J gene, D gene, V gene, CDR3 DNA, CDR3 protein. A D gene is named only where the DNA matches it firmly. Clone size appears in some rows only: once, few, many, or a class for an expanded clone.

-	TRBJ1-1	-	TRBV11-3	TGTGCCAGCAGCTCGGGGGGCGTGAACACTGAAGCTTTCTTT	CASSSGGVNTEAFF
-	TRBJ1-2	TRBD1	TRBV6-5	TGTGCCAGCCGACCCGTCGACAGGGCCCCCTATGGCTACACCTTC	CASRPVDRAPYGYTF
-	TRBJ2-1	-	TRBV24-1	TGTGCCACCAGTGACCCGGCCGCGGACAACAACAATGAGCAGTTCTTC	CATSDPAADNNNEQFF
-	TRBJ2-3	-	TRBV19	TGTGCCAGTAGTAGTGGCGGGTTTAGCACAGATACGCAGTATTTT	CASSSGGFSTDTQYF
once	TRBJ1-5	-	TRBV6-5	TGTGCCAGCAGACTCTTTGGTAATCAGCCCCAGCATTTT	CASRLFGNQPQHF
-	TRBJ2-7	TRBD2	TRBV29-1	TGCAGCGGCGGGCTAGCGGGAAGCTCCTACGAGCAGTACTTC	CSGGLAGSSYEQYF
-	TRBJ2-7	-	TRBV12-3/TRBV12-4	TGTGCCAGCAGTTTAGTCGGTACCTACGAGCAGTACTTC	CASSLVGTYEQYF
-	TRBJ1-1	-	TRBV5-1	TGCGCCAGCAGTTTCTCGGGGAACACTGAAGCTTTCTTT	CASSFSGNTEAFF
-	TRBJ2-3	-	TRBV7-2	TGTGCCAGCAGCTTCATCGTAGGCACAGATACGCAGTATTTT	CASSFIVGTDTQYF
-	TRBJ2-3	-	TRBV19	TGTGCCAGTAGCCGCCCAGGAGATACGCAGTATTTT	CASSRPGDTQYF
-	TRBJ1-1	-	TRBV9	TGTGCCAGCAGCGTCGGGGGCACTGAAGCTTTCTTT	CASSVGGTEAFF
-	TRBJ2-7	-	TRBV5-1	TGCGCCAGCAGCTTCCGGGACACCTACTACGAGCAGTACTTC	CASSFRDTYYEQYF
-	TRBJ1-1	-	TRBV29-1	TGCAGCGTTGATTCCCAGGGAAACGGCGCTGAAGCTTTCTTT	CSVDSQGNGAEAFF
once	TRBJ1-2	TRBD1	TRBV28	TGTGCCAGCAGTTGGGACAGGGGCTACGGCTACACCTTC	CASSWDRGYGYTF
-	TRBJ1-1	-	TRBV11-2	TGTGCCAGCTCCAAGGGGGTCGAGAACACTGAAGCTTTCTTT	CASSKGVENTEAFF
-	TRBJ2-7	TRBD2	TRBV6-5	TGTGCCAGCACCGGGGAGCGGGAGGGCGAGCAGTACTTC	CASTGEREGEQYF
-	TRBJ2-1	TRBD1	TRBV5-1	TGCGCCAGCAGCCCGGGACAGGGGGGCTACAATGAGCAGTTCTTC	CASSPGQGGYNEQFF